This T cell receptor beta chain is drawn from a study of HIV-infected patients and healthy controls. Deletions cut 4 bases from V and 2 bases from J, with 19 bases between. Germline V gene sequence: CDR1 SGHDT, CDR2 YYEEEE. This CDR3 is 16 amino acids long. MiXCR was run by TCRdb on the 5' RACE reads, yielding one entry per CDR3 protein. Among 15,000 to 20,000 distinct CDR3 sequences listed, about a sixth were seen once. This clonotype showed up just a few times. The sequenced sample consisted of CD8+ T cells from blood. The chain couples TRBV5-6 to TRBJ2-7; the D gene is possibly TRBD2 (5 bases). The TCR sequence derives from a human donor in good health. CDR3 sequence: CASSDGVEGRPYEQYF. The CDR3 nucleotides are TGTGCCAGCAGCGACGGGGTGGAAGGCCGACCCTACGAGCAGTACTTC.